This TCR beta chain was sequenced for a study of T-cell memory formation after mild COVID-19. TCRdb re-called the 5' RACE reads with MiXCR, one entry per CDR3 protein. The sample yields 250,000 to 350,000 distinct CDR3 sequences, about a sixth seen once. In its sample, this clonotype was seen a few times. Its antigen is as yet unknown. The study, taken as a whole, reports: The study detected some responding clones in pre-infection memory, suggesting cross-reactive memory joined. Clones shrinking from day 15 to 85 showed even CD4/CD8 mixes; later expanders tilted CD4+. Contracting CD4+ clones were located mainly in CM and EM, and CD8+ clones in EMRA.

This CDR3 comprises 17 residues. Germline V gene sequence: CDR1 SGDLS, CDR2 YYNGEE. Losses at the gene ends were 4 bases for V and 5 bases for J; bases not matched to a gene: 15. This chain joins TRBV9 and TRBJ2-5; 9 positions agree with TRBD2. The origin of this receptor is a man aged 18 to 35 who had mild COVID-19 (a few samples of this study predate the infection). Cell type and time point are not known. Sequencing was performed on PBMCs or a T cell subset sorted from them (not recorded which). This chain's CDR3 is CASSPSGSGGRWETQYF. The CDR3 DNA sequence: TGTGCCAGCAGCCCTTCTGGTAGCGGGGGAAGGTGGGAGACCCAGTACTTC.